This TCR beta chain was recorded in a study of T cells in tumors after PD-1 blockade. This table comes from immunoSEQ multiplex PCR, and its TCRdb copy is limited to in-frame clones, with some not included. The profile shows about 4,000 clones, roughly four fifths of them singletons. The CDR3 is 13 amino acids. Germline V gives CDR1 SEHNR, CDR2 FQNEAQ (reference sequence). Trimming cost V 7 bases and J 3 bases, with 13 bases left between them. As to time point: first of two pre-therapy site-matched biopsies approximately 2 months apart. The chain employs TRBV7-9 and TRBJ2-7; perhaps TRBD1 as D (5 bases). The source is a human donor with basal cell carcinoma. Sequenced material: tumor tissue, taken before anti-PD-1 treatment. CDR3 region: CASTRVGVYEQYF. The CDR3 nucleotides are TGTGCCAGCACCAGGGTTGGGGTCTACGAGCAGTACTTC.